These 14 T cell receptor beta chains came from one sample sequenced in a study of blood T cells in healthy people across ages. A sample-barcoded 5' primer and a J-beta primer mix were used in a second PCR of about 7 to 11 cycles. TCRdb called the 5' RACE reads again in MiXCR, with one record for every CDR3 protein. The table shows 1.6 million or so distinct CDR3 sequences, with roughly 30% occurring only once. The specimen was blood. Every receptor here comes from a woman aged 25-40 years in good health.

This clonotype was found a few times. The rearrangement uses TRBV5-1 and TRBJ2-5; D is possibly TRBD1 (6 bases). Germline CDR1 reads SGHRS; CDR2 reads YFSETQ. V was cut by 7 bases and J by 0 bases, with 10 bases left in between. CDR3 size: 13 residues. CDR3 nucleotides: TGCGCCAGCGGACAGCACAACCAAGAGACCCAGTACTTC. As protein: CASGQHNQETQYF.

This clonotype was counted a few times. The chain has TRBV12-3 or TRBV12-4 and TRBJ2-3, with TRBD1 as a possible D gene (5 bases). V gave up 6 bases and J gave up 10 bases, with 11 bases separating them. The CDR3 has 11 amino acids. The CDR3 loop reads CASSSGHAQYF. The CDR3 DNA sequence: TGTGCCAGCAGCTCCGGACACGCGCAGTATTTT.

The rearrangement links TRBV28 to TRBJ1-1; possibly TRBD1 for D (6 bases). The CDR3 loop spans 13 amino acids. Trimming cost V 5 bases and J 3 bases, with 10 bases left between them. Germline loops: CDR1 MDHEN, CDR2 SYDVKM. CDR3: CASSGQFHTEAFF. The DNA for the CDR3 is TGTGCCAGCAGTGGACAGTTTCACACTGAAGCTTTCTTT.

J is TRBJ2-7 and V is TRBV11-2; TRBD1 matches at 10 bases. The CDR3 is made up of 17 amino acids. Germline CDR1 and CDR2: SGHAT and FQNNGV. V lost 5 bases, J lost 0 bases, and 10 bases stayed unmatched. Written as DNA, the CDR3 is TGTGCCAGCAGCCCACGTGCCGGGACAGGGGACTCCTACGAGCAGTACTTC. It codes for CASSPRAGTGDSYEQYF.

This clonotype has a handful of counts. The chain recombines TRBV4-2 with TRBJ1-2; D not certain. Per the germline V gene, CDR1 is LGHNA and CDR2 is YNFKEQ. The CDR3 is made up of 15 amino acids. Trimming left V 0 bases short and J 8 bases short, with 16 bases between. CDR3 sequence (DNA): TGTGCCAGCAGCCAAGATTTAAAAAGTCTGAGAGGCTACACCTTC. This gives the protein CASSQDLKSLRGYTF.

Only a few counts were recorded for this clonotype. The chain recombines TRBV27 with TRBJ1-1; D is unclear. The germline gives CDR1 MNHEY, CDR2 SMNVEV (reference sequence). Between the trimmed V and J ends, which lost 5 bases and 3 bases, there was a span of 16 bases. This CDR3 has 15 residues. DNA for the CDR3: TGTGCCAGCAGTATTGGCAAGCCGTCGCACACTGAAGCTTTCTTT. Protein sequence: CASSIGKPSHTEAFF.

This clonotype has more than one count but fewer than ten. The chain uses TRBV6-1 and TRBJ1-5; a weak D match, TRBD1 (6 bases). CDR1 and CDR2 from the germline V gene are MNHNS and SASEGT. V dropped 10 bases and J dropped 5 bases, with 21 bases sitting between them. The CDR3 is 15 residues long. CDR3 nucleotide sequence: TGTGCCACTGCCAGGGACAATGGGTTAGATCAGCCCCAGCATTTT. Protein: CATARDNGLDQPQHF.

The CDR3 here is CASSQDRADSYEQYF. The CDR3, as DNA: TGTGCCAGCAGCCAGGACAGGGCCGACTCCTACGAGCAGTACTTC. The V and J genes are TRBV7-6 and TRBJ2-7, with 8 bases lining up with TRBD1. V dropped 5 bases and J dropped 0; count of bases not matched to a gene: 6. The CDR3 consists of 15 residues. The germline V gene has CDR1 SGHVS and CDR2 FNYEAQ.

This clonotype was observed a handful of times. This rearrangement joins TRBV9 to TRBJ2-1; the D gene is possibly TRBD2 (6 bases). Germline CDR1 reads SGDLS; CDR2 reads YYNGEE. This CDR3 is built from 16 residues. Trimming shortened V by 0 bases and J by 0 bases, and 10 bases separated the two germline ends. CDR3 nucleotide sequence: TGTGCCAGCAGCGTAGATGCCGGGAGCTCCTACAATGAGCAGTTCTTC. This translates into CASSVDAGSSYNEQFF.

This clonotype was recorded a few times. The rearrangement joins TRBV7-2 to TRBJ2-5, with 8 positions matching TRBD2. The CDR3 is 16 amino acids. V gave up 1 base and J gave up 1 base; unmatched junction bases: 5. Germline values: CDR1 SGHTA, CDR2 FQGNSA. The DNA of the CDR3 is TGTGCCAGCAGCTTAGGGCGGGGGGCCATCCAAGAGACCCAGTACTTC. Encoded protein: CASSLGRGAIQETQYF.

This clonotype was counted between two and nine times. The J gene is TRBJ2-1, the V gene TRBV20-1, with 10 bases matching TRBD2. The V gene end was trimmed by 5 bases and the J gene end by 4 bases; junction bases not matched to a gene: 5. Germline V lookup: CDR1 DFQATT, CDR2 SNEGSKA (reference sequence). The CDR3 loop spans 14 amino acids. The CDR3 here is CSAARTSGYNEQFF. For the CDR3, the DNA is TGCAGTGCTGCTCGGACTAGCGGATACAATGAGCAGTTCTTC.

V is TRBV2 and J is TRBJ2-1, with 8 bases fitting TRBD1. The V gene's germline CDR1 is SNHLY and CDR2 FYNNEI. This CDR3 has 14 amino acids. Losses at the gene ends were 10 bases for V and 7 bases for J; bases not matched to a gene: 12. CDR3 bases: TGTGCCACGTCGCGGGACAGGTTCCGAAATGAGCAGTTCTTC. Translating it yields CATSRDRFRNEQFF.

In its sample, this clonotype was seen a few times. V is TRBV5-1 and J is TRBJ2-7; D is perhaps TRBD2 (5 bases). The CDR3 spans 13 residues. The V gene's germline CDR1 is SGHRS and CDR2 YFSETQ. V was trimmed by 3 bases and J by 5 bases, leaving 12 bases between them. CDR3 loop: CASSSSTRDEQYF. The CDR3 DNA sequence: TGCGCCAGCAGCTCGTCCACGCGGGACGAGCAGTACTTC.

The CDR3 sequence: CASRPFRDRGLEGYTF. Here the CDR3 DNA reads TGTGCCAGTAGACCCTTCCGGGACAGGGGGTTAGAGGGCTACACCTTC. The chain has TRBV27 and TRBJ1-2; TRBD1 aligns across 11 bases. The V gene end was trimmed by 9 bases and the J gene end by 8 bases; junction bases not matched to a gene: 17. CDR3 length: 16 amino acids. Germline V gene sequence: CDR1 MNHEY, CDR2 SMNVEV (reference sequence).